The clone carrying this T cell receptor (beta chain) showed up many times. The antigen is undetermined. The CDR3 spans 15 residues. V was clipped by 6 bases and J by 0 bases, with 14 bases between them. CDR1 and CDR2 (germline): MNHEY, SVGAGI. The sample originates from a study of T cells in Graves' hyperthyroidism and ophthalmopathy. Findings and limits, study-wide: Blood also held most thyroid clonotypes expanded beyond 0.001.

Source material for PBMCs was 10 ml fresh peripheral blood. From RNA transcripts, TCR beta CDR3 regions were amplified. The TCR CDR3 was amplified in a first-round RT-PCR using the HTBI primer set. One entry per CDR3 protein results from TCRdb running MiXCR on the multiplex PCR reads. The sample lists under 250,000 distinct CDR3 sequences; about 24% were seen once. The source is a woman aged 40-49 years with Graves' ophthalmopathy. The source material was blood. The rearrangement uses TRBV6-5 and TRBJ1-1; D gene uncertain. CDR3 DNA sequence: TGTGCCAGCAGGCCTCAAGGCGGAGTGAACACTGAAGCTTTCTTT. Its translation: CASRPQGGVNTEAFF.